The 24 T cell receptor beta chains reported below all come from one sample, sequenced in a study of CD8+CD57+ T cells in acquired aplastic anemia (dated by TCRdb to the late 2010s). This sample was sequenced with an Illumina HiSeq 2000. Genomic DNA served as template for TCR beta VDJ combination and CDR3 sequence profiling. The raw public reads went through TCRdb reprocessing: fastp at Q25, MiXCR clone calling, in-frame beta chains kept. Every entry covers one CDR3 protein and lists the most common genes and DNA from its rows. Present in this sample are some 200,000 distinct CDR3 sequences, around 49% of which were seen just once. The ten largest clonotypes hold 20% of the sample. Patients chosen for sequencing had shown expansion of CD8+CD57+ cells by flow cytometry. Sequenced: sorted CD4+, CD8+, or CD8+CD57+ T cells (not recorded which) from PBMCs. Receptors originate from a human donor with aplastic anemia.

This clonotype was detected many times. This chain connects TRBV20-1 to TRBJ2-3; 11 bases are a match to TRBD2. Trimming at V came to 3 bases and at J to 5 bases, leaving 10 bases not matched to a gene. Germline V lookup: CDR1 DFQATT, CDR2 SNEGSKA (reference sequence). The CDR3 runs to 16 residues. The CDR3 reads CSASPNSGGALDTQYF. The CDR3 DNA reads as TGCAGTGCTAGCCCAAATAGCGGGGGGGCGCTAGATACGCAGTATTTT.

The chain uses TRBV2 and TRBJ1-5; no firm D call. The germline V gene has CDR1 SNHLY and CDR2 FYNNEI. This CDR3 spans 14 amino acids. V was cut by 11 bases and J by 6 bases, with 20 bases left in between. The CDR3 region is CAGSVGILGQPQHF. In DNA, the CDR3 is TGTGCCGGAAGCGTGGGCATATTGGGTCAGCCCCAGCATTTT. Drawing the rest from reference TRBV2 and TRBJ1-5, the complete variable domain is EPEVTQTPSHQVTQMGQEVILRCVPISNHLYFYWYRQILGQKVEFLVSFYNNEISEKSEIFDDQFSVERPDGSNFTLKIRSTKLEDSAMYFCAGSVGILGQPQHFGDGTRLSIL.

The V call is TRBV2, the J call TRBJ1-5; no clear D gene. The CDR3 covers 13 residues. Trimming cost V 3 bases and J 3 bases, with 6 bases left between them. From germline, CDR1 is SNHLY and CDR2 FYNNEI. CDR3 in amino acids: CASSEEFNQPQHF. The CDR3 nucleotides are TGTGCCAGCAGTGAGGAATTCAATCAGCCCCAGCATTTT.

The V gene is TRBV19, the J gene TRBJ2-3, with 10 bases fitting TRBD2. V gave up 1 base and J gave up 1 base; unmatched junction bases: 5. Per germline, CDR1 LNHDA and CDR2 SQIVND (reference sequence). This CDR3 region has 17 residues. In nucleotides, the CDR3 is TGTGCCAGTAGTATAGTGCTCGGGACTAGCGGCACAGATACGCAGTATTTT. The encoded protein is CASSIVLGTSGTDTQYF.

The sample holds one count of this clonotype. The genes are TRBV5-4 and TRBJ1-2; D is unclear. CDR1 and CDR2 from the germline V gene are SGHNT and YYREEE (reference sequence). The V end was cut by 4 bases, the J end by 1 base, with 11 bases between. This CDR3 region has 14 residues. CDR3 sequence reads: CASSLPPDNYGYTF. The CDR3, as DNA: TGTGCCAGCAGCCTTCCGCCCGATAACTATGGCTACACCTTC. Complete variable domain (other parts from reference TRBV5-4 and TRBJ1-2): ETGVTQSPTHLIKTRGQQVTLRCSSQSGHNTVSWYQQALGQGPQFIFQYYREEENGRGNFPPRFSGLQFPNYSSELNVNALELDDSALYLCASSLPPDNYGYTFGSGTRLTVV.

This clonotype has a count of ten or more. The chain couples TRBV20-1 to TRBJ2-3; maybe TRBD1 (6 bases). The V gene lost 0 bases and the J gene lost 1 base, with 11 bases spanning the gap. Looked up from germline, CDR1 is DFQATT and CDR2 is SNEGSKA (reference sequence). The CDR3 is made up of 15 amino acids. DNA for the CDR3: TGCAGTGCTAGAGATGTGGCAGGGGGCACAGATACGCAGTATTTT. Translating it yields CSARDVAGGTDTQYF.

V gene TRBV25-1 combines with J gene TRBJ1-4, with 8 bases that match TRBD1. Trimming took 4 bases from V and 8 from J; bases not matched to a gene: 15. The CDR3 consists of 17 residues. The germline CDR1 and CDR2 sequences are MGHDK and SYGVNS. The CDR3 DNA is TGTGCCAGCAGTGGATCAGGGGGCATTAACTACAGCGAAAAACTGTTTTTT. Amino acids: CASSGSGGINYSEKLFF.

Only one count was recorded for this clonotype. V is TRBV20-1 and J is TRBJ2-5, with TRBD2 matching 11 bases. This CDR3 contains 17 residues. With 0 bases clipped from V and 5 bases from J, the junction kept 11 bases outside the gene matches. Germline CDR1 and CDR2: DFQATT and SNEGSKA (reference sequence). CDR3 residues: CSARDGLAGGIGETQYF. CDR3 nucleotides: TGCAGTGCTAGAGATGGGCTAGCGGGGGGAATCGGCGAGACCCAGTACTTC.

A single count supports this clonotype. The chain combines TRBV6-6 with TRBJ2-7; maybe TRBD1 (5 bases). The CDR3 loop spans 14 amino acids. V was clipped by 0 bases and J by 1 base, with 7 bases between them. CDR1 MNHNY and CDR2 SVGAGI come from the germline V gene (reference sequence). CDR3 nucleotide sequence: TGTGCCAGCAGTTACTCGTCAGGGTCCTACGAGCAGTACTTC. Protein: CASSYSSGSYEQYF.

The chain links TRBV7-9 to TRBJ2-7; the match to TRBD1 covers 7 bases. V lost 4 bases to trimming and J lost 3 bases; unmatched junction nucleotides: 6. Germline CDR1 reads SEHNR; CDR2 reads FQNEAQ (reference sequence). This CDR3 is 14 amino acids long. CDR3 nucleotides: TGTGCCAGCAGCTACCAGGGGGTAATCTACGAGCAGTACTTC. Translation gives CASSYQGVIYEQYF.

The J gene is TRBJ1-6, the V gene TRBV7-2; the D is unclear. Germline V gives CDR1 SGHTA, CDR2 FQGNSA. The CDR3 has 13 amino acids. Trimming shortened V by 1 base and J by 9 bases, and 7 bases separated the two germline ends. In DNA form, the CDR3 reads TGTGCCAGCAGCTTAGAGTCCCTTTCACCCCTCCACTTT. It codes for CASSLESLSPLHF.

In the case of this clonotype: Just one base apart from a much larger clone, this may be a read error. Because it lacks the conserved phenylalanine or tryptophan at the end, this CDR3 is likely a read error. The J gene is TRBJ1-2, the V gene TRBV9; a possible D gene is TRBD1 (5 bases). CDR1 and CDR2 (germline): SGDLS, YYNGEE. Deletions cut 7 bases from V and 8 bases from J, with 18 bases between. The CDR3 has 13 amino acids. CDR3 sequence reads: CASSVTPGEGYTL. CDR3 DNA sequence: TGTGCCAGCTCGGTAACACCGGGGGAAGGCTACACCCTC.

This clonotype appeared many times. The rearrangement joins TRBV5-1 to TRBJ2-7; D is undetermined. Trimming shortened V by 0 bases and J by 0 bases, and 13 bases separated the two germline ends. The CDR3 extends over 16 amino acids. The germline V gene encodes CDR1 SGHRS and CDR2 YFSETQ. The CDR3, as DNA: TGCGCCAGCAGCTTGGAGGCGAGAGGCAGCTCCTACGAGCAGTACTTC. Its translation: CASSLEARGSSYEQYF.

The chain links TRBV6-4 to TRBJ2-2, with D uncertain. V was shortened by 5 bases and J by 8 bases, with 6 bases between the two germline ends. The germline V gene has CDR1 MRHNA and CDR2 SNTAGT. The CDR3 runs 11 residues. For the CDR3, the DNA is TGTGCCAGCAGTTCAAGGGGGGAGCTGTTTTTT. Its protein is CASSSRGELFF.

Note on this clonotype: The junction does not match germline at one end; this may be a read error. This chain joins TRBV19 and TRBJ1-2, with 9 bases fitting TRBD1. CDR1 LNHDA and CDR2 SQIVND come from the germline V gene (reference sequence). This CDR3 comprises 16 residues. Written as DNA, the CDR3 is TGTGCCAGTAGTATTTCTCTAGTTGGGGACAGGGTCGCACTACCCTTC. Its protein is CASSISLVGDRVALPF.

This clonotype was counted many times. Relative to the germline gene, one junction end is altered; a read error may explain this. The V and J genes are TRBV20-1 and TRBJ1-1; 7 bases match TRBD1. The CDR3 has 10 residues. CDR1 and CDR2 (germline): DFQATT, SNEGSKA (reference sequence). CDR3 amino acids: CSARTGGLVF. The CDR3 bases are TGCAGTGCAAGGACAGGCGGTCTGGTCTTT.

The V and J genes are TRBV10-1 and TRBJ1-6, with D maybe TRBD1 (6 bases). V gave up 4 bases and J gave up 10 bases, with 11 bases separating them. Germline V gene sequence: CDR1 WNHNN, CDR2 SYGVQD (reference sequence). The CDR3 covers 13 residues. The CDR3 nucleotides read TGCGCCAGCAGTGCGGGGGCCTCATCACCCCTCCACTTT. Its translation is CASSAGASSPLHF.

The chain joins TRBV7-6 to TRBJ1-4, with 7 positions matching TRBD1. CDR1 and CDR2 from the germline V gene are SGHVS and FNYEAQ. The trim removed 4 bases at V and 8 bases at J, leaving 10 bases unmatched. This CDR3 spans 15 amino acids. CDR3 protein: CASSSGTGEWEKLFF. The CDR3 DNA follows: TGTGCCAGCAGCTCTGGAACAGGGGAATGGGAAAAACTGTTTTTT.

This chain uses TRBV7-9 with TRBJ1-1, with a tentative D call TRBD1 (6 bases). V was pared by 4 bases and J by 7 bases, with 10 bases between. Germline CDR1 and CDR2: SEHNR and FQNEAQ (reference sequence). This CDR3 spans 12 amino acids. CDR3 loop: CASSWTANEAFF. The CDR3 nucleotides are TGTGCCAGCAGCTGGACAGCGAATGAAGCTTTCTTT.

The rearrangement uses TRBV11-2 and TRBJ2-7, with 7 bases matching TRBD1. Germline CDR1 and CDR2: SGHAT and FQNNGV. This CDR3 comprises 12 residues. The junction had 3 bases not matched to a gene; V was cut back by 4 bases and J by 6 bases. The CDR3 sequence is CASSSHRGEQYF. Written as DNA, the CDR3 is TGTGCCAGCAGCTCACACAGGGGCGAGCAGTACTTC.

The table lists this clonotype with many counts. This rearrangement joins TRBV11-2 to TRBJ2-1; the D gene is possibly TRBD1 (6 bases). The CDR3 runs to 13 residues. Germline CDR1 reads SGHAT; CDR2 reads FQNNGV. V was shortened by 6 bases and J by 9 bases, with 15 bases between the two germline ends. CDR3: CASRLQGRPEQFF. For the CDR3, the DNA is TGTGCCAGCAGGCTACAGGGACGGCCTGAGCAGTTCTTC.

This chain connects TRBV10-2 to TRBJ1-1, with TRBD1 as a possible D gene (5 bases). This CDR3 is built from 12 residues. V was shortened by 9 bases and J by 1 base, with 9 bases between the two germline ends. The V gene's germline CDR1 is WSHSY and CDR2 SAAADI. The CDR3 bases are TGCGCCAGTGTAACAGGGAACACTGAAGCTTTCTTT. Translation: CASVTGNTEAFF.

With regard to this clonotype: This may be a read error: a much more frequent sequence differs by one nucleotide. The conserved final phenylalanine or tryptophan is absent from the CDR3, which likely points to a read error. The chain employs TRBV9 and TRBJ2-5; the match to TRBD1 covers 9 bases. V shed 3 bases and J 5 bases; nucleotides not matched to a gene: 8. Germline CDR1 and CDR2: SGDLS and YYNGEE. This CDR3 region has 15 residues. This CDR3 is CASSAQQGAGETQYS. The DNA of the CDR3 is TGTGCCAGCAGCGCCCAACAGGGGGCGGGGGAGACCCAGTACTCC.

This clonotype has a single count. An end of the junction does not agree with germline; a read error may underlie this. This rearrangement joins TRBV9 to TRBJ2-7, with 9 bases matching TRBD2. The CDR3 is made up of 15 amino acids. CDR1 and CDR2 (germline): SGDLS, YYNGEE. This chain's CDR3 is CASSVGGGAYNEQYF. CDR3 DNA sequence: TGTGCTAGCAGCGTAGGCGGGGGGGCGTACAATGAGCAGTACTTC.